Shown below are 3 T cell receptor beta chains from a single sample sequenced in a study of blood T cells in healthy people across ages. Primed by a sample-barcoded 5' primer and a J-beta primer mix, a second PCR proceeded for roughly 6 to 12 cycles. TCRdb used MiXCR to reprocess the 5' RACE reads, holding one entry per CDR3 protein. Among under 1,000,000 distinct CDR3 sequences listed, about 45% were seen once. The sample consisted of blood. All receptors come from a man older than 75 in good health.

Note on this clonotype: A clone one base away is much larger, so this may be a read error. The gene calls are TRBV20-1 and TRBJ2-1, with D possibly TRBD2 on 5 matching bases. The assigned J gene may be wrong: the sequence end matches TRBJ2-7 better. This CDR3 contains 14 residues. Germline V gene sequence: CDR1 DFQATT, CDR2 SNEGSKA (reference sequence). CDR3 DNA: TGCAGTGCTGTCGCGGAGATCGGGGTGAATGAGCAGTACTTC. This codes for CSAVAEIGVNEQYF.

The chain joins TRBV11-3 to TRBJ2-7; 9 nucleotides line up with TRBD1. Losses at the gene ends were 0 bases for V and 3 bases for J; bases not matched to a gene: 3. The CDR3 is 15 amino acids. Germline V gene sequence: CDR1 SGHNT, CDR2 YENEEA. The CDR3 sequence: CASSLDPGQGYEQYF. As DNA, the CDR3 is TGTGCCAGCAGCTTAGATCCGGGACAGGGCTACGAGCAGTACTTC.

This chain links TRBV29-1 with TRBJ1-2; TRBD1 matches at 8 bases. V gave up 6 bases and J gave up 3 bases; unmatched junction bases: 3. Germline CDR1 is SQVTM and CDR2 is ANQGSEA. The CDR3 is 12 amino acids. The CDR3 loop is CSVQGADYGYTF. The CDR3 bases are TGCAGCGTCCAGGGGGCCGACTATGGCTACACCTTC.